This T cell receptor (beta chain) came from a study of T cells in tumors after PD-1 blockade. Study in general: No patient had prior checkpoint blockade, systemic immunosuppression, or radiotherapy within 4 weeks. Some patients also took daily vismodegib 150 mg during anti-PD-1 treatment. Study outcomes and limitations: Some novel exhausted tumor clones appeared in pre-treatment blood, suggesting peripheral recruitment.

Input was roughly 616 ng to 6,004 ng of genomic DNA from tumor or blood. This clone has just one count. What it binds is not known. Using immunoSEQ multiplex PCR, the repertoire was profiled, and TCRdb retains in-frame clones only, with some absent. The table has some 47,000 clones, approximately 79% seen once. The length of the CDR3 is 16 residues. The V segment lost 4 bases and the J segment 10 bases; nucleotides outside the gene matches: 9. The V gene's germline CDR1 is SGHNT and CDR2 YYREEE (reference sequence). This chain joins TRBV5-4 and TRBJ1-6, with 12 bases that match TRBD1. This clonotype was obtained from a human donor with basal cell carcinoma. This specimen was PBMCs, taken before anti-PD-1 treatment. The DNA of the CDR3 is TGTGCCAGCAGCCCCGGGACAGGGGGCGTACGGTCACCCCTCCACTTT. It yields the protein CASSPGTGGVRSPLHF. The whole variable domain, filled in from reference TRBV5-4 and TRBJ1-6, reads ETGVTQSPTHLIKTRGQQVTLRCSSQSGHNTVSWYQQALGQGPQFIFQYYREEENGRGNFPPRFSGLQFPNYSSELNVNALELDDSALYLCASSPGTGGVRSPLHFGNGTRLTVT.